This T cell receptor beta chain was recorded in a study of technical replicates of blood from a handful of donors. Produced via immunoSEQ multiplex PCR; TCRdb's table is partial and in-frame only. Of more than 70,000 clones in the sample, about 90% were seen once. V trimming: 0 bases; J trimming: 2 bases; junction bases outside the gene matches: 5. Germline lookup yields CDR1 SGHTA and CDR2 FQGTGA. The CDR3 is made up of 17 amino acids. This clone was detected only once. The receptor was derived from a human donor in good health. The source material was T cells isolated from PBMCs. V usage is TRBV7-3 and J usage is TRBJ2-1, with 9 positions matching TRBD2. CDR3 protein: CASSLTQSSGAYNEQFF. In DNA, the CDR3 is TGTGCCAGCAGCTTAACTCAGTCTAGCGGGGCCTACAATGAGCAGTTCTTC. The full variable domain, rest sourced from reference TRBV7-3 and TRBJ2-1, is GAGVSQTPSNKVTEKGKYVELRCDPISGHTALYWYRQSLGQGPEFLIYFQGTGAADDSGLPNDRFFAVRPEGSVSTLKIQRTERGDSAVYLCASSLTQSSGAYNEQFFGPGTRLTVL.